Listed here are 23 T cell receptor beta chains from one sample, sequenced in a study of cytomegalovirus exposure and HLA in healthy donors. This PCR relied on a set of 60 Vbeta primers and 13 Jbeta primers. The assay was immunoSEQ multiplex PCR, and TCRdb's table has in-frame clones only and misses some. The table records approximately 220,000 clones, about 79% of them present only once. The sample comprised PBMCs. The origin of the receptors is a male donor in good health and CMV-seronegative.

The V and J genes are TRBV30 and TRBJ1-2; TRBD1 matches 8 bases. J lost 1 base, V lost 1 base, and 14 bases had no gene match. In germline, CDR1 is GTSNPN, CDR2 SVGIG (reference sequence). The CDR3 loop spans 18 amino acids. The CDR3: CAWSAGVGRGQHNYGYTF. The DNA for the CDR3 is TGTGCCTGGAGTGCGGGGGTCGGCAGGGGGCAGCATAACTATGGCTACACCTTC.

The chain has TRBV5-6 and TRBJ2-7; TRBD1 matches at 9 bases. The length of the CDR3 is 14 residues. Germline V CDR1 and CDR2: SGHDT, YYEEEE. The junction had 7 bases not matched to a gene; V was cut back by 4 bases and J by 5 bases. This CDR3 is CASSKRTGADEQYF. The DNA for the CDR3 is TGTGCCAGCAGCAAAAGGACAGGGGCGGACGAGCAGTACTTC.

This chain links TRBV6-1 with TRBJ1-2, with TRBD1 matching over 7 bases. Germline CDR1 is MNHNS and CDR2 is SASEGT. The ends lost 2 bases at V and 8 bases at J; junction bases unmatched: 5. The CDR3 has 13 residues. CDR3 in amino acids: CASSEQRQGGYTF. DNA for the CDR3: TGTGCCAGCAGTGAACAAAGACAGGGCGGCTACACCTTC.

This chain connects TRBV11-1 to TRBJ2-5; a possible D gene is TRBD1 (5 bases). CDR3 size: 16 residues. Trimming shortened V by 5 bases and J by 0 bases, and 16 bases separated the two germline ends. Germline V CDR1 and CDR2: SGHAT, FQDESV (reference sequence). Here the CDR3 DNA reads TGTGCCAGCAGCCCCCAACTGACGACAGACCAAGAGACCCAGTACTTC. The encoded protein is CASSPQLTTDQETQYF.

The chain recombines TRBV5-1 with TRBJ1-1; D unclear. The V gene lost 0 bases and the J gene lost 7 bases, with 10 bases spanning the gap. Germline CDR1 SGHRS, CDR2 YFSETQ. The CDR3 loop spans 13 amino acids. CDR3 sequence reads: CASSLGGNSEAFF. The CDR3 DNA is TGCGCCAGCAGCTTGGGAGGGAATAGTGAAGCTTTCTTT.

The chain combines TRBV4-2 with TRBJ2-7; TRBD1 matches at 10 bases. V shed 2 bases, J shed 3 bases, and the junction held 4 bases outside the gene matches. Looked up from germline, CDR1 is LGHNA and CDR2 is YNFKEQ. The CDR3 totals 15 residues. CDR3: CASSQQGQGGYEQYF. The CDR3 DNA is TGTGCCAGCAGCCAACAAGGACAGGGGGGCTACGAGCAGTACTTC.

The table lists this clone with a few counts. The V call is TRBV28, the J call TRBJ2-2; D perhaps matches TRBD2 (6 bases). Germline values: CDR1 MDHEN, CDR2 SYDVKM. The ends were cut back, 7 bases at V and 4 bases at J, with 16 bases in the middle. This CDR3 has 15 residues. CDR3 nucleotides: TGTGCCAGCATCCTCAGCGGAGGGGCCACCGGGGAGCTGTTTTTT. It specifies CASILSGGATGELFF. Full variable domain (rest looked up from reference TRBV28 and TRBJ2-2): DVKVTQSSRYLVKRTGEKVFLECVQDMDHENMFWYRQDPGLGLRLIYFSYDVKMKEKGDIPEGYSVSREKKERFSLILESASTNQTSMYLCASILSGGATGELFFGEGSRLTVL.

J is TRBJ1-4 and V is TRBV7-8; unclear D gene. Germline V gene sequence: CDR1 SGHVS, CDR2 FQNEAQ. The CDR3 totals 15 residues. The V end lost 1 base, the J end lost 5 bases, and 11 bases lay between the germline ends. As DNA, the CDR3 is TGTGCCAGCAGCTTAGGTCGGGGTTTGAATGAAAAACTGTTTTTT. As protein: CASSLGRGLNEKLFF.

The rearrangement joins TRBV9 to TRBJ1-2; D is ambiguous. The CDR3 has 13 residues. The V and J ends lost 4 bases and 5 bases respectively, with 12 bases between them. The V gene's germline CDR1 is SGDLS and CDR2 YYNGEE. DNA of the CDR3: TGTGCCAGCAGCCTAGGACGGGGATATGGCTACACCTTC. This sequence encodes CASSLGRGYGYTF. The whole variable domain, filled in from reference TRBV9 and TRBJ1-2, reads DSGVTQTPKHLITATGQRVTLRCSPRSGDLSVYWYQQSLDQGLQFLIQYYNGEERAKGNILERFSAQQFPDLHSELNLSSLELGDSALYFCASSLGRGYGYTFGSGTRLTVV.

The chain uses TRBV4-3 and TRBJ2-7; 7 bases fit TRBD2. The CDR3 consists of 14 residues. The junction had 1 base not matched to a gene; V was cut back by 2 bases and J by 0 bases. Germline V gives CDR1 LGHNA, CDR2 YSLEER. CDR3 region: CASSQSGNSYEQYF. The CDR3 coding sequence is TGCGCCAGCAGCCAAAGCGGGAACTCCTACGAGCAGTACTTC.

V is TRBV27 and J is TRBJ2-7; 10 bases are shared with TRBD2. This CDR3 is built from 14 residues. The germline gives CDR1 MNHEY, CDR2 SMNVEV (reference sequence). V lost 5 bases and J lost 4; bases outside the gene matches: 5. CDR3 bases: TGTGCCAGCAGTCGAAATAGCGGGAGGTACGAGCAGTACTTC. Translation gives CASSRNSGRYEQYF.

CDR3 amino acids: CASSYSDRTMNTEAFF. The CDR3 DNA follows: TGTGCCAGCAGTTACTCCGACAGGACCATGAACACTGAAGCTTTCTTT. V is TRBV6-5 and J is TRBJ1-1, with D tentatively TRBD1 (6 bases). CDR3 length: 16 residues. The V end lost 0 bases, the J end lost 0 bases, and 11 bases lay between the germline ends. Germline-derived CDR1 and CDR2 are MNHEY and SVGAGI.

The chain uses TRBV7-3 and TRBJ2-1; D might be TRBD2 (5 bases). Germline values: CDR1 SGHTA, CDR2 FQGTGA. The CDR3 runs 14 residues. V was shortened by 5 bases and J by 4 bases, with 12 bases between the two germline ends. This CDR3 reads CASSLQSGYNEQFF. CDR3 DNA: TGTGCCAGCAGCCTACAGAGCGGATACAATGAGCAGTTCTTC.

CDR3 coding DNA: TGTGCCAGCAGCGTGGAGGGGTCCTCCTACGAGCAGTACTTC. This sequence encodes CASSVEGSSYEQYF. The chain links TRBV9 to TRBJ2-7, with TRBD2 as a possible D gene (6 bases). Germline V gene sequence: CDR1 SGDLS, CDR2 YYNGEE. The V end was cut by 2 bases, the J end by 0 bases, with 9 bases between. The CDR3 runs to 14 residues.

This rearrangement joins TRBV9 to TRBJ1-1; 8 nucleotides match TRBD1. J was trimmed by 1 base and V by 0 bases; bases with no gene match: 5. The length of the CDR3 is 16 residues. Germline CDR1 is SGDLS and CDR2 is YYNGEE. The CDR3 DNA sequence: TGTGCCAGCAGCGTAGAGAGGACAGGGAGGAACACTGAAGCTTTCTTT. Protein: CASSVERTGRNTEAFF.

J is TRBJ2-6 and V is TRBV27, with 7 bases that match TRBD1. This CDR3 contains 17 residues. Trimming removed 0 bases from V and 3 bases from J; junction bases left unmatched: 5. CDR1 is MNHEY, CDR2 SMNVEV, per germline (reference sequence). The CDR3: CASSLSKTGIGANVLTF. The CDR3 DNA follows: TGTGCCAGCAGTTTATCTAAGACAGGGATTGGGGCCAACGTCCTGACTTTC.

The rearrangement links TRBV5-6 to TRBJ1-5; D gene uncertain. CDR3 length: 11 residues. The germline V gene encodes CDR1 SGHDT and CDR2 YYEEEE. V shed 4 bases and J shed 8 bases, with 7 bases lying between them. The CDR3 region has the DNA TGTGCCAGCAGCCTCACGGAGCCCCAGCATTTT. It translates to CASSLTEPQHF.

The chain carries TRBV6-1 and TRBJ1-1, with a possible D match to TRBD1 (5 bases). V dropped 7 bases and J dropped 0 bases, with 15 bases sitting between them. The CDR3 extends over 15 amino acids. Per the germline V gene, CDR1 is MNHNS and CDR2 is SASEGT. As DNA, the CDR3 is TGTGCCAGCACTAGTAAACAGGTCATGAACACTGAAGCTTTCTTT. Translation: CASTSKQVMNTEAFF.

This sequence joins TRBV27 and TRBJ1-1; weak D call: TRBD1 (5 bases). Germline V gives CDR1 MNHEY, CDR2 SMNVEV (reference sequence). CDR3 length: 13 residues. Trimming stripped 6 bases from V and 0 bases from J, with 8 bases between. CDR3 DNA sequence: TGTGCCAGCAGCTGGGGGGTGAACACTGAAGCTTTCTTT. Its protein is CASSWGVNTEAFF.

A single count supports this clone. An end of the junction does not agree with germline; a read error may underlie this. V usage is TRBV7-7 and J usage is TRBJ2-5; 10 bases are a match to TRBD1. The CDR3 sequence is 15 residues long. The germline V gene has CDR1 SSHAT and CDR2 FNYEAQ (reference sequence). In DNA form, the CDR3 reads TGTGCTAGCAGCTGGGGACAGGGGCGCCAAGAGACCCAGTACTTC. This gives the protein CASSWGQGRQETQYF.

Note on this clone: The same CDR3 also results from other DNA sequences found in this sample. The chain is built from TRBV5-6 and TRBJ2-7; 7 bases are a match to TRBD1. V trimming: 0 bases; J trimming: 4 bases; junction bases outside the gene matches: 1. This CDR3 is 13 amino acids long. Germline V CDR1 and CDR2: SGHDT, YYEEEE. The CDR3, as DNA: TGTGCCAGCAGCTTGGACAGGGGATACGAGCAGTACTTC. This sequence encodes CASSLDRGYEQYF.

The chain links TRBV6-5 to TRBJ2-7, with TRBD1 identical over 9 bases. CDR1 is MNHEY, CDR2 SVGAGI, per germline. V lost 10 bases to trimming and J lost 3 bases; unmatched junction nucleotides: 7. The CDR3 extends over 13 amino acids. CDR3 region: CATETGGGYEQYF. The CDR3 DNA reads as TGTGCCACCGAGACAGGGGGAGGCTACGAGCAGTACTTC.

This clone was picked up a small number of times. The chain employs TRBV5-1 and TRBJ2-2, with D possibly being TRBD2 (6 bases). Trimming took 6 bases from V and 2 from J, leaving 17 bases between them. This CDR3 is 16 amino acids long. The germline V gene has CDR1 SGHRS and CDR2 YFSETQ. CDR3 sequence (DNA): TGCGCCAGCAAGCCCGGGTCTAGCGTAAACACCGGGGAGCTGTTTTTT. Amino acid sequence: CASKPGSSVNTGELFF.